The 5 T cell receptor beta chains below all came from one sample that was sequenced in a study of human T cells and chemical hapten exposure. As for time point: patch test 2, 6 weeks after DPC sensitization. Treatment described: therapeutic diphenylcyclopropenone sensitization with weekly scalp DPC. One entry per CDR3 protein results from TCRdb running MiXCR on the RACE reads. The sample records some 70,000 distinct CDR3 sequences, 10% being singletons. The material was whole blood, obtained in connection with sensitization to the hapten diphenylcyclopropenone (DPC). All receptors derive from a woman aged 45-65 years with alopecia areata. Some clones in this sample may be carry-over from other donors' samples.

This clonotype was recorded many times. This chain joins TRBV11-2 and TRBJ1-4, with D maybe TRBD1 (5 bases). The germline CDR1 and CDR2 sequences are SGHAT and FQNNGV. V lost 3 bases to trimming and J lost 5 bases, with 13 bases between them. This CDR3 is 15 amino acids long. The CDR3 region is CASSLDGGTNEKLFF. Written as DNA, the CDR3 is TGTGCCAGCAGCTTGGACGGGGGTACCAATGAAAAACTGTTTTTT.

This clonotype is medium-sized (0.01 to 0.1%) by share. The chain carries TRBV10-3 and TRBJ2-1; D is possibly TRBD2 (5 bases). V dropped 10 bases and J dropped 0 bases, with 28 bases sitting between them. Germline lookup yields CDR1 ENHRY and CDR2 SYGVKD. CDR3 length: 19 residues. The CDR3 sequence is CATRLRATNWRSSYNEQFF. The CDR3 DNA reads TGTGCCACTCGCCTCCGGGCCACGAATTGGAGGAGCTCCTACAATGAGCAGTTCTTC.

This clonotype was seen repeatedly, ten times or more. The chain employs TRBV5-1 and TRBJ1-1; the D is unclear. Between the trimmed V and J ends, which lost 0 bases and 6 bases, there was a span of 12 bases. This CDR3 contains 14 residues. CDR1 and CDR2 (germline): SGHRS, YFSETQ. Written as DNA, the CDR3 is TGCGCCAGCAGCTTGGCCGGGCCCGGGGCTGAAGCTTTCTTT. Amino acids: CASSLAGPGAEAFF.

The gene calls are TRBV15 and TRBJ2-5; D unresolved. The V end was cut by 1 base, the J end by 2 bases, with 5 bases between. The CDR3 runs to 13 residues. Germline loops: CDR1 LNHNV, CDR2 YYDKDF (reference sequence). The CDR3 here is CATSRGTQETQYF. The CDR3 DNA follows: TGTGCCACCAGCAGAGGTACACAAGAGACCCAGTACTTC.

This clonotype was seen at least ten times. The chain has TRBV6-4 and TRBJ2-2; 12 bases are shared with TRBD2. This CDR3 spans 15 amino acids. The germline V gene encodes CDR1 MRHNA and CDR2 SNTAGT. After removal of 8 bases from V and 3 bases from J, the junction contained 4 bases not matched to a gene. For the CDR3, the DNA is TGTGCCAGCTCTCGGACTAGCGGGGACACCGGGGAGCTGTTTTTT. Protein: CASSRTSGDTGELFF.